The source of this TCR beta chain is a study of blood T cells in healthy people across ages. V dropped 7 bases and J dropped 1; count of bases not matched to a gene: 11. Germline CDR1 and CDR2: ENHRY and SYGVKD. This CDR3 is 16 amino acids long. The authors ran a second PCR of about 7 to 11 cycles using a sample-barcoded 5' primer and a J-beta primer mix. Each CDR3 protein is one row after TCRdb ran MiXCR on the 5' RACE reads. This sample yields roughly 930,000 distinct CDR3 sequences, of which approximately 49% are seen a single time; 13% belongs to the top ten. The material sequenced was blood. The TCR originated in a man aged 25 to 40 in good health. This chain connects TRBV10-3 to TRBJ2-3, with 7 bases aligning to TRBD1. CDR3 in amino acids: CAINKGTDRGTDTQYF. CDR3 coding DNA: TGTGCCATCAATAAGGGCACCGACAGGGGCACAGATACGCAGTATTTT.